The next 8 T cell receptor beta chains were all read from a single sample in a study of OX40 agonist ivuxolimab in advanced cancers. Produced via immunoSEQ multiplex PCR; TCRdb's table is partial and in-frame only. Counted here are under 60,000 clones, over 80% occurring once; the ten biggest clones make up 3.9%. This sample comprised CD4+ or CD8+ T cells sorted from blood, obtained in a trial of the OX40 agonist ivuxolimab. The receptors were gathered from an adult with an advanced solid tumor such as melanoma, head and neck, liver or kidney cancer.

In its sample, this clone was seen once. The chain is built from TRBV28 and TRBJ1-5; D is uncertain. The CDR3 contains 15 residues. The V end was cut by 3 bases, the J end by 6 bases, with 15 bases between. Germline-derived CDR1 and CDR2 are MDHEN and SYDVKM. The DNA for the CDR3 is TGTGCCAGCAGTTTTCGGGCCCTAAGGTTTCAGCCCCAGCATTTT. It encodes CASSFRALRFQPQHF.

The DNA for the CDR3 is TGTGCCAGCAGTTCCGGTGGATGGAGTGGCACCGGGGAGCTGTTTTTT. This gives the protein CASSSGGWSGTGELFF. The rearrangement links TRBV5-6 to TRBJ2-2; D call uncertain. The V gene's germline CDR1 is SGHDT and CDR2 YYEEEE. The ends were cut back, 5 bases at V and 4 bases at J, with 18 bases in the middle. The CDR3 runs to 16 residues.

This clone was seen only once. One junction end disagrees with the germline gene, perhaps due to a read error. This sequence joins TRBV9 and TRBJ1-2; no definite D call. Germline V gene data show CDR1 as SGDLS and CDR2 as YYNGEE. This CDR3 is built from 14 residues. The chain's CDR3 is CTSSVAGEIYGYTF. In nucleotides, the CDR3 is TGTACCAGCAGCGTAGCCGGAGAGATTTATGGCTACACCTTC. The complete variable domain, with remaining parts taken from reference TRBV9 and TRBJ1-2, reads DSGVTQTPKHLITATGQRVTLRCSPRSGDLSVYWYQQSLDQGLQFLIQYYNGEERAKGNILERFSAQQFPDLHSELNLSSLELGDSALYFCTSSVAGEIYGYTFGSGTRLTVV.

The gene calls are TRBV11-2 and TRBJ2-1; D remains unclear. V lost 1 base, J lost 4 bases, and 11 bases lay in between. This CDR3 is 15 amino acids long. Germline-derived CDR1 and CDR2 are SGHAT and FQNNGV. The CDR3 loop reads CASSLVDGPYNEQFF. The CDR3, as DNA: TGTGCCAGCAGCTTAGTGGACGGCCCATACAATGAGCAGTTCTTC.

V is TRBV9 and J is TRBJ2-7; no reliable D call. This CDR3 region has 18 residues. CDR1 is SGDLS and CDR2 is YYNGEE in the germline V gene. The ends were cut back, 0 bases at V and 2 bases at J, with 21 bases in the middle. The chain's CDR3 is CASSVGENSQFTPYEQYF. In nucleotides, the CDR3 is TGTGCCAGCAGCGTAGGTGAGAACAGCCAGTTTACCCCCTACGAGCAGTACTTC.

As concerns this clone: One end of the junction varies from germline; a read error may be responsible. The V call is TRBV7-7, the J call TRBJ2-5, with TRBD2 as a possible D gene (5 bases). Per germline, CDR1 SSHAT and CDR2 FNYEAQ (reference sequence). This CDR3 has 13 residues. CDR3 protein: CASSGLNQETQYF. The CDR3 nucleotides read TGTGCTAGCAGCGGACTTAACCAAGAGACCCAGTACTTC.

This chain links TRBV5-1 with TRBJ2-7, with 10 bases identical to TRBD2. The V gene end was trimmed by 1 base and the J gene end by 3 bases; junction bases not matched to a gene: 1. Germline V gives CDR1 SGHRS, CDR2 YFSETQ. The CDR3 is 14 residues long. This chain's CDR3 is CASSLSSGGYEQYF. The CDR3 DNA reads TGCGCCAGCAGCTTGTCTAGCGGGGGCTACGAGCAGTACTTC.

This rearrangement joins TRBV19 to TRBJ1-5; TRBD1 is a possible D gene (6 bases). The germline CDR1 and CDR2 sequences are LNHDA and SQIVND (reference sequence). The CDR3 runs 14 residues. V lost 3 bases to trimming and J lost 6 bases, with 12 bases between them. The CDR3 protein is CASSIFGGGQPQHF. Here the CDR3 DNA reads TGTGCCAGTAGTATTTTTGGAGGGGGTCAGCCCCAGCATTTT.